What follows are 14 T cell receptor beta chains derived from one specimen sequenced in a study of T cells after yellow fever vaccination. TCRdb called the 5' RACE reads again in MiXCR, with one record for every CDR3 protein. The sample has some 400,000 distinct CDR3 sequences, 18% seen once; the top ten hold roughly a sixth. The sample consisted of PBMCs, taken before the yellow fever booster vaccination. These receptors originate from a man between 18 and 35 years old who received the YFV17D yellow fever vaccine.

The chain employs TRBV5-8 and TRBJ1-5; D might be TRBD1 (6 bases). Deletions cut 2 bases from V and 4 bases from J, with 10 bases between. Germline-derived CDR1 and CDR2 are SGHTS and YDEGEE. The CDR3 has 14 amino acids. The CDR3 spells CASSFDRMNQPQHF. CDR3 coding DNA: TGTGCCAGCAGCTTTGACAGGATGAATCAGCCCCAGCATTTT.

The rearrangement joins TRBV6-5 to TRBJ1-3; TRBD1 aligns across 8 bases. Unmatched junction bases numbered 11, after V lost 7 bases and J lost 3 bases. The CDR3 is made up of 16 amino acids. The germline gives CDR1 MNHEY, CDR2 SVGAGI. CDR3 nucleotides: TGTGCCAGCACCAGACGCCCGACAGGGGATGGAAACACCATATATTTT. It specifies CASTRRPTGDGNTIYF.

This clonotype was seen a handful of times. This chain links TRBV6-5 with TRBJ1-5, with a possible D match to TRBD1 (6 bases). The CDR3 runs to 17 residues. V was cut by 0 bases and J by 9 bases, with 21 bases left in between. Germline V gene sequence: CDR1 MNHEY, CDR2 SVGAGI. The CDR3 loop is CASSYSIGGAGLWPQHF. The CDR3 DNA follows: TGTGCCAGCAGTTACTCGATAGGGGGTGCAGGGCTATGGCCCCAGCATTTT.

Only a few counts were recorded for this clonotype. V is TRBV7-9 and J is TRBJ2-5, with D tentatively TRBD1 or TRBD2 (5 bases each). This CDR3 contains 16 residues. V was clipped by 5 bases and J by 5 bases, with 21 bases between them. The germline CDR1 and CDR2 sequences are SEHNR and FQNEAQ (reference sequence). As DNA, the CDR3 is TGTGCCAGCAGCAAAGCTTCTATGGGACGGAGGGAGACCCAGTACTTC. Protein: CASSKASMGRRETQYF.

This clonotype has just a few counts. The V call is TRBV20-1, the J call TRBJ2-7; D might be TRBD2 (6 bases). V lost 4 bases, J lost 3 bases, and 10 bases lay in between. CDR1 and CDR2 from the germline V gene are DFQATT and SNEGSKA (reference sequence). The CDR3 is made up of 12 amino acids. CDR3 protein: CSAIGTFYEQYF. CDR3 in DNA: TGCAGTGCTATAGGGACTTTCTACGAGCAGTACTTC.

This clonotype was recorded a few times. The chain uses TRBV6-5 and TRBJ1-1, with D unresolved. The CDR3 contains 15 residues. Deletions cut 0 bases from V and 4 bases from J, with 12 bases between. Germline V gene sequence: CDR1 MNHEY, CDR2 SVGAGI. In DNA, the CDR3 is TGTGCCAGCAGTTACTCTTGGGATCGAAGCACTGAAGCTTTCTTT. Its translation is CASSYSWDRSTEAFF.

The chain couples TRBV7-2 to TRBJ1-3; no clear D. Germline CDR1 and CDR2: SGHTA and FQGNSA. Deletions cut 0 bases from V and 1 base from J, with 7 bases between. This CDR3 has 15 residues. In DNA, the CDR3 is TGTGCCAGCAGCTTAGCGAGGGATTCTGGAAACACCATATATTTT. As protein: CASSLARDSGNTIYF.

The CDR3 nucleotides read TGCAGCGTTTTTGACAGGGTCGAGGGCGATGAGCAGTTCTTC. This sequence encodes CSVFDRVEGDEQFF. The chain is built from TRBV29-1 and TRBJ2-1, with 7 bases identical to TRBD1. Unmatched junction bases numbered 12, after V lost 5 bases and J lost 8 bases. The germline V gene has CDR1 SQVTM and CDR2 ANQGSEA. The CDR3 is made up of 14 amino acids.

Ten or more counts support this clonotype. This chain connects TRBV12-3 or TRBV12-4 to TRBJ2-2, with 10 positions matching TRBD1. CDR3 size: 15 residues. Unmatched junction bases numbered 9, after V lost 7 bases and J lost 7 bases. CDR3 protein: CASNILTGGHGELFF. CDR3 in DNA: TGTGCCAGCAACATCTTGACAGGGGGCCACGGGGAGCTGTTTTTT.

This clonotype was picked up a small number of times. V and J are TRBV7-9 and TRBJ1-2; unclear D gene. The CDR3 has 13 amino acids. V was cut by 3 bases and J by 8 bases, with 13 bases left in between. Germline V gene sequence: CDR1 SEHNR, CDR2 FQNEAQ (reference sequence). CDR3 DNA sequence: TGTGCCAGCAGCTTGGGCAGTTTACGGGGCTACACCTTC. As protein: CASSLGSLRGYTF.

This clonotype has a handful of counts. This CDR3 reads CSARTGTSPYSNQPQHF. CDR3 nucleotide sequence: TGCAGTGCTAGAACCGGGACCTCCCCTTATAGCAATCAGCCCCAGCATTTT. The chain joins TRBV20-1 to TRBJ1-5; perhaps TRBD1 as D (5 bases). Deletions cut 2 bases from V and 0 bases from J, with 17 bases between. This CDR3 has 17 residues. Germline V gene data show CDR1 as DFQATT and CDR2 as SNEGSKA (reference sequence).

This clonotype was counted only a few times. In DNA, the CDR3 is TGTGCCAGCAGTCCCGGGACAGGGGCCGAGCAGTACTTC. Its protein product is CASSPGTGAEQYF. The chain joins TRBV6-5 to TRBJ2-7, with 10 bases aligning to TRBD1. The CDR3 is 13 amino acids. The V segment lost 5 bases and the J segment 6 bases; nucleotides outside the gene matches: 4. The germline gives CDR1 MNHEY, CDR2 SVGAGI.

This clonotype was seen only once. The CDR3 spells CSAKDRGDIQYF. The CDR3 nucleotides are TGCAGTGCTAAAGACAGGGGGGACATTCAGTACTTC. This chain links TRBV20-1 with TRBJ2-4; 9 bases line up with TRBD1. This CDR3 is built from 12 residues. With V trimmed by 4 bases and J by 8 bases, 3 bases remained unmatched. Germline CDR1 DFQATT, CDR2 SNEGSKA (reference sequence).

This clonotype was counted a few times. The chain recombines TRBV6-2 or TRBV6-3 with TRBJ2-1, with TRBD1 matching 7 bases. The CDR3 has 17 residues. Germline CDR1 reads MNHEY; CDR2 reads SVGEGT. V lost 6 bases to trimming and J lost 2 bases; unmatched junction nucleotides: 13. CDR3 sequence: CASRDRRHPLAYNEQFF. In nucleotides, the CDR3 is TGTGCCAGCAGGGACAGGCGACATCCTTTAGCCTACAATGAGCAGTTCTTC.